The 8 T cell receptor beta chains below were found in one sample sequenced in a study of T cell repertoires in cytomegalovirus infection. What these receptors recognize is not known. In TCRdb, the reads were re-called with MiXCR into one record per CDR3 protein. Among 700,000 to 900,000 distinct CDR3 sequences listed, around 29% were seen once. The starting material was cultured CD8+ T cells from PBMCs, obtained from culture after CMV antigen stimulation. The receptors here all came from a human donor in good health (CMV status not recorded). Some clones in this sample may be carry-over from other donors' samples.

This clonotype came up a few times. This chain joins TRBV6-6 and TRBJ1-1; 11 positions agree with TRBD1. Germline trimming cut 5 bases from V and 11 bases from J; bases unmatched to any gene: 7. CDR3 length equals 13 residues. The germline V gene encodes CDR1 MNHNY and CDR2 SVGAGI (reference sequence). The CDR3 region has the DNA TGTGCCAGCAGTGAGTACCGGGACAGGGGGGCTTTCTTT. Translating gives CASSEYRDRGAFF.

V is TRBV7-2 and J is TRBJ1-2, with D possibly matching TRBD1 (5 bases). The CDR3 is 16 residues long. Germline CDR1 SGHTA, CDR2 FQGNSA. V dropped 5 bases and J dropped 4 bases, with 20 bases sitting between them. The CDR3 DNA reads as TGTGCCAGCAGCATTAAAAAGGGACGGGTAGTCTATGGCTACACCTTC. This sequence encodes CASSIKKGRVVYGYTF.

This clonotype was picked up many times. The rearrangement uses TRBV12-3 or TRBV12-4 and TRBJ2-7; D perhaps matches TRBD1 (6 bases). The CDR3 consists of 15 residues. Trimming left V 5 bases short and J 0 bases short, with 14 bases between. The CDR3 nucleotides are TGTGCCAGCAGTCCGCCAGGGGTAGCCTCCTACGAGCAGTACTTC. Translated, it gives CASSPPGVASYEQYF.

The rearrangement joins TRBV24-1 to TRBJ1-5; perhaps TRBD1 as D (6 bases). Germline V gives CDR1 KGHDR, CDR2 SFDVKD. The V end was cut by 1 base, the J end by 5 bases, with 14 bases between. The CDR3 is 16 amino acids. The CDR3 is CATSDFNREIDQPQHF. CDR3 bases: TGTGCCACCAGTGATTTTAACAGGGAGATCGATCAGCCCCAGCATTTT.

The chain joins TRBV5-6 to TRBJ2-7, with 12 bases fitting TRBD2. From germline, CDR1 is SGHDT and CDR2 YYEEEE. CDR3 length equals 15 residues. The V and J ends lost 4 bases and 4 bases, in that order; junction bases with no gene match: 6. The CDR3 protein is CASSDTSGGNYEQYF. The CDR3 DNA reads TGTGCCAGCAGCGATACTAGCGGGGGGAATTACGAGCAGTACTTC.

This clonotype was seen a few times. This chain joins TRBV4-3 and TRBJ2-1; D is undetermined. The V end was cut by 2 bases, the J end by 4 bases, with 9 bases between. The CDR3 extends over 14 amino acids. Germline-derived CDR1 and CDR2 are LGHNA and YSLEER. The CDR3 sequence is CASSQIDDYNEQFF. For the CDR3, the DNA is TGCGCCAGCAGCCAAATAGACGATTACAATGAGCAGTTCTTC.

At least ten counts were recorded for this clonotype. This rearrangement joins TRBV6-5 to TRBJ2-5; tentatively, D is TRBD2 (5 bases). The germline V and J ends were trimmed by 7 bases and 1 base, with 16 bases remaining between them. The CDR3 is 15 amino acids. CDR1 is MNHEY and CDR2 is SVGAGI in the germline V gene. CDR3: CASKASGSSQETQYF. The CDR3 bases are TGTGCCAGCAAAGCGTCGGGATCCTCCCAAGAGACCCAGTACTTC.

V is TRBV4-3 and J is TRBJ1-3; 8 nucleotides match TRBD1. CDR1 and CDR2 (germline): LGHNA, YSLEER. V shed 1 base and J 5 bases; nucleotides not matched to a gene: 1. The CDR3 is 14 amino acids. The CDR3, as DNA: TGCGCCAGCAGCCAAGGACAGGGGAGAAACACCATATATTTT. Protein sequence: CASSQGQGRNTIYF.